This T cell receptor (beta chain) was sequenced during a study of T-cell memory formation after mild COVID-19. This clonotype was seen only a few times. CDR1 is LGHNA and CDR2 is YNFKEQ in the germline V gene. The CDR3 covers 14 residues. The germline V and J ends were trimmed by 5 bases and 5 bases, with 16 bases remaining between them. After 5'RACE with constant-segment primers, TCR alpha and TCR beta cDNA libraries carrying sample barcodes and UMIs were obtained. TCRdb reprocessed the 5' RACE reads with MiXCR, giving one entry per CDR3 protein. The sample includes about 170,000 distinct CDR3 sequences, approximately 13% of them seen just once.

Material for sequencing was PBMCs or a T cell subset sorted from them (not recorded which). The source is a man aged 18-30 years who had mild COVID-19 (a few samples of this study predate the infection). Cell type and time point are not known. The chain recombines TRBV4-2 with TRBJ2-7; D is unresolved. The CDR3 is CASSYETATHEQYF. CDR3 in DNA: TGTGCCAGCAGCTACGAGACCGCTACGCACGAGCAGTACTTC.